This T cell receptor (beta chain) was sequenced in a study of shared clonotypes between healthy human individuals. Study results and caveats: Blood was the sole source, and tissue repertoires probably differ. Non-shared clonotypes displayed generation probabilities falling below those of clonotypes present in all four donors.

A note on this clone: What it binds is not known. Other nucleotide sequences from this sample produce the same CDR3.

Per the germline V gene, CDR1 is MDHEN and CDR2 is SYDVKM. CDR3 length: 11 residues. Trimming cost V 8 bases and J 7 bases, with 12 bases left between them. As handled by the study authors: Filtering differed for immunoSEQ, which gave only junction sequences without quality scores. Method: immunoSEQ multiplex PCR; TCRdb's copy keeps in-frame clones and lacks some. V, J and clone size are those of that table, while D and trimming were read from the DNA. The sample yields about 2.1 million clones, 93% seen once. Naivety among CD8 cells was defined by CD45RO negativity and positive CCR7 selection, thereby excluding terminally differentiated effector memory CD45RA+ cells. Free of recent acute infections or vaccinations, the donors were healthy HIV-negative adults.

The sequenced material came from naive CD8+ T cells from PBMCs. The chain combines TRBV28 with TRBJ2-7; no reliable D call. The clonotype comes from a man younger than 35 in good health. Some clones in this sample may be carry-over from other donors' samples. The CDR3, as DNA: TGTGCCAGCTCGAACCCCCGGGAGCAGTACTTC. Translation gives CASSNPREQYF.